This T cell receptor beta chain was sequenced for a study of T cell responses to AZD1222 COVID-19 vaccine. Here immunoSEQ multiplex PCR was the method, and the copy in TCRdb shows in-frame clones only, minus some. The sample consists of about 150,000 clones, roughly 87% of them appearing once. Germline-derived CDR1 and CDR2 are SGHTS and YDEGEE. Germline trimming cut 4 bases from V and 3 bases from J; bases unmatched to any gene: 4. CDR3 length equals 14 residues. The sample consisted of peripheral blood, taken 28 days after the second AZD1222 dose. This clonotype originated in an adult who received the AZD1222 COVID-19 vaccine. J is TRBJ2-3 and V is TRBV5-8; TRBD1 matches 8 bases. CDR3 amino acids: CASSIGQGTDTQYF. The CDR3 DNA reads as TGTGCCAGCAGCATAGGACAGGGAACAGATACGCAGTATTTT. Full variable domain (outside the CDR3, taken from reference TRBV5-8 and TRBJ2-3): EAGVTQSPTHLIKTRGQQATLRCSPISGHTSVYWYQQALGLGLQFLLWYDEGEERNRGNFPPRFSGRQFPNYSSELNVNALELEDSALYLCASSIGQGTDTQYFGPGTRLTVL.